The 23 T cell receptor beta chains below were found in one sample sequenced in a study of monozygotic twins with inflammatory bowel disease. Using the 5' RACE reads, TCRdb records one entry per CDR3 protein without DNA. The sample is made up of about 110,000 distinct CDR3 sequences, and the top ten hold around 12% of it. Material: blood. The origin of the receptors is a human donor with ulcerative colitis or Crohn's disease, or a healthy co-twin of an affected twin (not recorded which).

The chain joins TRBV6-5 to TRBJ2-3; TCRdb outputs TRBD1, but without DNA this stays unchecked. Germline CDR1 and CDR2: MNHEY and SVGAGI. The CDR3 runs to 17 residues. The CDR3 is CASSYSPPGATSDTQYF.

This CDR3 reads CASSEREVGGSTGELFF. The chain joins TRBV9 to TRBJ2-2; lacking DNA, the TRBD2 call made by TCRdb goes unchecked. The CDR3 is 17 residues long. From germline, CDR1 is SGDLS and CDR2 YYNGEE.

CDR3 in amino acids: CASRQVPLYGYTF. The rearrangement links TRBV7-2 to TRBJ1-2; the TCRdb call, TRBD1, lacks DNA for checking. CDR3 length equals 13 residues. CDR1 and CDR2 (germline): SGHTA, FQGNSA.

The V call is TRBV5-5, the J call TRBJ1-1; TCRdb calls TRBD1, which cannot be checked without DNA. The germline CDR1 and CDR2 sequences are SGHKS and YYEKEE (reference sequence). This CDR3 has 16 amino acids. CDR3 sequence reads: CASSLVQGGENTEAFF.

The rearrangement joins TRBV7-2 to TRBJ1-3; as DNA is missing, the TRBD1 call by TCRdb cannot be tested. The CDR3 is 14 amino acids. Germline V gene lookup returns CDR1 SGHTA and CDR2 FQGNSA. The CDR3 loop reads CASSPGTLGNTIYF. The full variable domain, with the rest looked up from reference TRBV7-2 and TRBJ1-3, is GAGVSQSPSNKVTEKGKDVELRCDPISGHTALYWYRQSLGQGLEFLIYFQGNSAPDKSGLPSDRFSAERTGGSVSTLTIQRTQQEDSAVYLCASSPGTLGNTIYFGEGSWLTVV.

The J gene is TRBJ2-3, the V gene TRBV2; the TCRdb call, TRBD2, lacks DNA for checking. The germline V gene has CDR1 SNHLY and CDR2 FYNNEI. The CDR3 covers 16 residues. The CDR3: CASSGELAGREDTQYF.

The gene calls are TRBV28 and TRBJ2-5; TCRdb returns TRBD1, unconfirmable since there is no DNA. The CDR3 spans 18 residues. In germline, CDR1 is MDHEN, CDR2 SYDVKM. The CDR3 here is CASSSIPLAGGYQETQYF.

The gene calls are TRBV2 and TRBJ2-6; the D call of TRBD1 rests on TCRdb alone, since no DNA is present to check it. The V gene's germline CDR1 is SNHLY and CDR2 FYNNEI. CDR3 length: 18 amino acids. The CDR3 region is CASSGRPPGSPGANVLTF.

The chain recombines TRBV4-2 with TRBJ2-5. This CDR3 comprises 13 residues. Looked up from germline, CDR1 is LGHNA and CDR2 is YNFKEQ. The CDR3 loop is CASSRDSAETQYF.

This chain uses TRBV7-9 with TRBJ2-5; TCRdb indicates TRBD1, and absent DNA this call remains unverified. The germline V gene encodes CDR1 SEHNR and CDR2 FQNEAQ (reference sequence). There are 12 residues in the CDR3. The CDR3 loop is CASSLFRGTQYF.

The chain joins TRBV12-3 or TRBV12-4 to TRBJ2-1; the D call from TCRdb, TRBD2, cannot be confirmed without DNA. This CDR3 region has 15 residues. Here the CDR3 reads CASSLWTSGNTEQFF.

The rearrangement uses TRBV18 and TRBJ2-3. Germline V gene lookup returns CDR1 KGHSH and CDR2 LQKENI. There are 13 residues in the CDR3. CDR3 region: CASSPLEADTQYF.

The chain recombines TRBV7-2 with TRBJ2-1; TCRdb names TRBD1, which stays unverified in the absence of DNA. CDR1 and CDR2 (germline): SGHTA, FQGNSA. This CDR3 contains 15 residues. CDR3 sequence reads: CASSPGKGLWNEQFF.

V and J are TRBV2 and TRBJ2-1; TCRdb designates TRBD1, a call that cannot be tested without DNA. The CDR3 covers 15 residues. Germline loops: CDR1 SNHLY, CDR2 FYNNEI. CDR3 sequence: CASRNRLSSYNEQFF.

The V call is TRBV5-1, the J call TRBJ1-1; TCRdb indicates TRBD1, and absent DNA this call remains unverified. The CDR3 spans 15 residues. In germline, CDR1 is SGHRS, CDR2 YFSETQ. CDR3 residues: CASSPRQGVVTEAFF.

The gene calls are TRBV5-1 and TRBJ1-1. This CDR3 region has 15 residues. Per germline, CDR1 SGHRS and CDR2 YFSETQ. The CDR3 sequence: CASSLAAALNTEAFF. Full variable domain (outside the CDR3, taken from reference TRBV5-1 and TRBJ1-1): KAGVTQTPRYLIKTRGQQVTLSCSPISGHRSVSWYQQTPGQGLQFLFEYFSETQRNKGNFPGRFSGRQFSNSRSEMNVSTLELGDSALYLCASSLAAALNTEAFFGQGTRLTVV.

This sequence joins TRBV5-1 and TRBJ1-1; TCRdb's D call of TRBD1 is untestable without DNA. The CDR3 has 16 amino acids. Germline V gene sequence: CDR1 SGHRS, CDR2 YFSETQ. CDR3 protein: CASSPRTGPKNTEAFF.

V usage is TRBV5-1 and J usage is TRBJ2-1; TCRdb's D call, TRBD2, is unchecked because there is no DNA. Germline assignment: CDR1 SGHRS and CDR2 YFSETQ. The CDR3 runs 15 residues. This CDR3 reads CASSLLAGDLEEQFF.

This rearrangement joins TRBV29-1 to TRBJ2-1; TCRdb designates TRBD1, a call that cannot be tested without DNA. From germline, CDR1 is SQVTM and CDR2 ANQGSEA. CDR3 length equals 14 residues. CDR3 protein: CSVVGRVSIHEQFF.

The genes are TRBV20-1 and TRBJ1-3. CDR3 length equals 13 residues. Germline V gene sequence: CDR1 DFQATT, CDR2 SNEGSKA (reference sequence). The CDR3 is CSASGHAGNTIYF.

The genes are TRBV7-9 and TRBJ1-3; TCRdb calls TRBD1, which cannot be checked without DNA. Germline V gives CDR1 SEHNR, CDR2 FQNEAQ (reference sequence). The CDR3 is 13 amino acids. The CDR3 loop is CASSHPTGDTIYF.

The V call is TRBV5-1, the J call TRBJ1-2; TCRdb's assignment of TRBD1 cannot be checked, as there is no DNA. Germline CDR1 is SGHRS and CDR2 is YFSETQ. The CDR3 extends over 15 amino acids. The CDR3: CASSLGGQGQMDYTF.

The CDR3: CASSVGGLNTEAFF. This chain links TRBV28 with TRBJ1-1. CDR1 MDHEN and CDR2 SYDVKM come from the germline V gene. The CDR3 is made up of 14 amino acids.